Given below is one T cell receptor (beta chain) in context. Unmatched junction bases numbered 14, after V lost 7 bases and J lost 10 bases. Per germline, CDR1 SGHVS and CDR2 FQNEAQ. CDR3 size: 15 residues. Repertoires were generated with immunoSEQ multiplex PCR, while TCRdb's copy carries only in-frame clones and drops some. Of fewer than 150,000 clones listed, around 88% are singletons. The data stem from a study of T cell responses to AZD1222 COVID-19 vaccine. The sequence was collected from an adult in good health. Material: peripheral blood, obtained on day 0 of AZD1222 vaccination. The rearrangement joins TRBV7-8 to TRBJ2-1, with 9 bases that match TRBD2. This CDR3 reads CASTMGEWREGEQFF. CDR3 DNA: TGTGCCAGCACCATGGGGGAGTGGCGGGAGGGAGAGCAGTTCTTC. The entire variable domain, with the rest obtained from reference TRBV7-8 and TRBJ2-1, is as follows: GAGVSQSPRYKVAKRGQDVALRCDPISGHVSLFWYQQALGQGPEFLTYFQNEAQLDKSGLPSDRFFAERPEGSVSTLKIQRTQQEDSAVYLCASTMGEWREGEQFFGPGTRLTVL.